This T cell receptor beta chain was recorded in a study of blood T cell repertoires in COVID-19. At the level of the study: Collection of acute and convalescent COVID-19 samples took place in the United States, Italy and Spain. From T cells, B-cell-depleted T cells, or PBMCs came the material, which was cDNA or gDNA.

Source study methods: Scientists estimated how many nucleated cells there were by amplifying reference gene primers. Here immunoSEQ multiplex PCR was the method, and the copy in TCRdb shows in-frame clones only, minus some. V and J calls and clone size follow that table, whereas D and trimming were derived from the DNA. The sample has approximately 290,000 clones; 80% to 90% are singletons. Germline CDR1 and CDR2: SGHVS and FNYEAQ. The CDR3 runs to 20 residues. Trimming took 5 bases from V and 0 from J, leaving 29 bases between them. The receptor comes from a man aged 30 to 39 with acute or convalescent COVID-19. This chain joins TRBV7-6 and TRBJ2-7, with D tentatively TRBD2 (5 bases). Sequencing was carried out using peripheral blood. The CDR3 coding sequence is TGTGCCAGCAGCCCTTTAGCCCCGGGAACAAGGGTAGGGAGCTCCTACGAGCAGTACTTC. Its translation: CASSPLAPGTRVGSSYEQYF.